This passage covers 17 T cell receptor beta chains from one sample sequenced in a study of CD8 T cells in ankylosing spondylitis (dated 2017 in TCRdb). These receptors' targets are unknown. Paper-wide results and their limitations: Blood from ankylosing spondylitis patients appeared to be characterized by a TCR beta motif composed of several highly homologous amino acid variants.

Library creation used 5' RACE. This sample was sequenced with an Illumina HiSeq 2500. TCRdb redid the processing of the public reads, applying fastp at Q25 and MiXCR, and retained in-frame beta chains. Each entry is one CDR3 protein sequence, shown with its most common DNA and genes. The sample table records around 770,000 distinct CDR3 sequences; around 19% of these occur just once. The ten largest clones represent roughly a fifth of the sample. The sequenced sample was blood, either unsorted or a sorted T cell fraction (not recorded which). All receptors derive from a male donor with ankylosing spondylitis.

The chain carries TRBV29-1 and TRBJ2-1; D ambiguous. The V and J ends lost 3 bases and 5 bases respectively, with 8 bases between them. The CDR3 contains 12 residues. The V gene's germline CDR1 is SQVTM and CDR2 ANQGSEA. The CDR3 sequence: CSVDRIHNEQFF. In DNA form, the CDR3 reads TGCAGCGTTGACAGGATTCACAATGAGCAGTTCTTC.

This clonotype has just a few counts. This sequence joins TRBV5-1 and TRBJ1-2; 9 bases map to TRBD1. The junction had 16 bases not matched to a gene; V was cut back by 4 bases and J by 3 bases. Per germline, CDR1 SGHRS and CDR2 YFSETQ. CDR3 length: 18 residues. The CDR3 coding sequence is TGCGCCAGCAGCCCCGGGGCTATCAACAGGGGGCTTGACTATGGCTACACCTTC. It specifies CASSPGAINRGLDYGYTF.

The rearrangement uses TRBV7-2 and TRBJ2-5, with D perhaps being TRBD1 or TRBD2 (5 bases each). This CDR3 region has 15 residues. CDR1 and CDR2 from the germline V gene are SGHTA and FQGNSA. Deletions cut 2 bases from V and 4 bases from J, with 14 bases between. The CDR3 DNA sequence: TGTGCCAGCAGCTTAATCCGGGGCTTTCGAGAGACCCAGTACTTC. Amino acid sequence: CASSLIRGFRETQYF.

This chain joins TRBV4-2 and TRBJ2-7, with 7 bases that match TRBD1. The length of the CDR3 is 16 residues. V shed 2 bases and J 2 bases; nucleotides not matched to a gene: 9. CDR1 is LGHNA, CDR2 YNFKEQ, per germline. This CDR3 is CASSQRTGPRTYEQYF. In DNA form, the CDR3 reads TGTGCCAGCAGCCAACGGACAGGACCACGCACCTACGAGCAGTACTTC.

This clonotype was counted between two and nine times. The chain uses TRBV5-5 and TRBJ2-7, with no clear D. Germline CDR1 SGHKS, CDR2 YYEKEE (reference sequence). V was trimmed by 1 base and J by 0 bases, leaving 11 bases between them. There are 15 residues in the CDR3. Written as DNA, the CDR3 is TGTGCCAGCAGCTTGCTAGGTCCCCTCTCCTACGAGCAGTACTTC. Translated: CASSLLGPLSYEQYF.

This chain connects TRBV20-1 to TRBJ2-7; D perhaps matches TRBD1 (6 bases). The germline V and J ends were trimmed by 3 bases and 6 bases, with 21 bases remaining between them. The length of the CDR3 is 15 residues. From germline, CDR1 is DFQATT and CDR2 SNEGSKA (reference sequence). CDR3 sequence reads: CSARVTGRRDGEQYF. In DNA, the CDR3 is TGCAGTGCTAGGGTGACAGGCCGCCGCGACGGCGAGCAGTACTTC.

This clonotype turned up a few times. The chain is built from TRBV29-1 and TRBJ2-3; the match to TRBD2 covers 7 bases. The V segment lost 8 bases and the J segment 1 base; nucleotides outside the gene matches: 3. From germline, CDR1 is SQVTM and CDR2 ANQGSEA. The CDR3 totals 12 residues. CDR3 DNA: TGCAGCATTGGGAGGGGCACAGATACGCAGTATTTT. It is translated as CSIGRGTDTQYF.

The sample holds a few counts of this clonotype. The chain couples TRBV28 to TRBJ1-2, with no clear D. This CDR3 spans 13 amino acids. CDR1 MDHEN and CDR2 SYDVKM come from the germline V gene. V gave up 1 base and J gave up 2 bases, with 5 bases separating them. In DNA, the CDR3 is TGTGCCAGCAGTTTATTACAGAACTATGGCTACACCTTC. It specifies CASSLLQNYGYTF.

The chain joins TRBV11-2 to TRBJ1-1; TRBD1 matches at 7 bases. J gave up 0 bases and V 2 bases, and 3 bases lay outside the gene matches. Germline assignment: CDR1 SGHAT and CDR2 FQNNGV. The length of the CDR3 is 15 residues. The CDR3 DNA follows: TGTGCCAGCAGCTTAAACAGGGGTCTGAACACTGAAGCTTTCTTT. Residues: CASSLNRGLNTEAFF.

This chain joins TRBV30 and TRBJ2-2; tentatively, D is TRBD1 or TRBD2 (5 bases each). This CDR3 has 13 residues. V was pared by 0 bases and J by 5 bases, with 7 bases between. Germline CDR1 GTSNPN, CDR2 SVGIG (reference sequence). CDR3 sequence: CAWSVEGTGELFF. CDR3 coding DNA: TGTGCCTGGAGTGTAGAGGGGACCGGGGAGCTGTTTTTT. The full variable domain, completed using reference TRBV30 and TRBJ2-2, is SQTIHQWPATLVQPVGSPLSLECTVEGTSNPNLYWYRQAAGRGLQLLFYSVGIGQISSEVPQNLSASRPQDRQFILSSKKLLLSDSGFYLCAWSVEGTGELFFGEGSRLTVL.

The chain carries TRBV11-2 and TRBJ1-5, with D possibly being TRBD1 (5 bases). The V gene lost 0 bases and the J gene lost 0 bases, with 15 bases spanning the gap. The CDR3 loop spans 18 amino acids. Germline loops: CDR1 SGHAT, CDR2 FQNNGV. The CDR3 protein is CASSLEVPGSYSNQPQHF. The CDR3, as DNA: TGTGCCAGCAGCTTAGAAGTACCAGGGTCGTATAGCAATCAGCCCCAGCATTTT. Filled out from reference TRBV11-2 and TRBJ1-5, the complete variable domain reads EAGVAQSPRYKIIEKRQSVAFWCNPISGHATLYWYQQILGQGPKLLIQFQNNGVVDDSQLPKDRFSAERLKGVDSTLKIQPAKLEDSAVYLCASSLEVPGSYSNQPQHFGDGTRLSIL.

The V call is TRBV20-1, the J call TRBJ1-2; D might be TRBD1 (5 bases). With 5 bases removed from V and 4 bases from J, the gap between germline ends came to 23 bases. The germline CDR1 and CDR2 sequences are DFQATT and SNEGSKA (reference sequence). The CDR3 is 16 amino acids. The CDR3 is CSAPRGGIQGVYGYTF. The CDR3 coding sequence is TGCAGTGCTCCTCGTGGCGGCATCCAAGGGGTCTATGGCTACACCTTC.

The CDR3 reads CASSLRQGIVGETQYF. The DNA of the CDR3 is TGTGCCAGCAGCCTTCGACAGGGGATTGTGGGAGAGACCCAGTACTTC. The chain uses TRBV7-2 and TRBJ2-5, with TRBD1 identical over 8 bases. V dropped 5 bases and J dropped 4; count of bases not matched to a gene: 12. The CDR3 is 16 amino acids. Germline CDR1 and CDR2: SGHTA and FQGNSA.

The genes are TRBV4-3 and TRBJ2-7; 13 positions match TRBD2. The CDR3 sequence is 18 residues long. Germline CDR1 reads LGHNA; CDR2 reads YSLEER. Losses at the gene ends were 2 bases for V and 2 bases for J; bases not matched to a gene: 9. The CDR3 sequence: CASSQRLAGGYPTYEQYF. The CDR3 nucleotides read TGCGCCAGCAGCCAAAGACTAGCGGGAGGATACCCTACCTACGAGCAGTACTTC.

This clonotype turned up a few times. V is TRBV12-3 or TRBV12-4 and J is TRBJ1-1; 11 nucleotides agree with TRBD1. The CDR3 sequence is 14 residues long. With 6 bases clipped from V and 7 bases from J, the junction kept 7 bases outside the gene matches. DNA of the CDR3: TGTGCCAGCAGGCCTGGACAGGGGGCTGGTGAAGCTTTCTTT. Translation: CASRPGQGAGEAFF.

V is TRBV12-3 or TRBV12-4 and J is TRBJ1-5; D not resolved. V lost 7 bases, J lost 3 bases, and 13 bases lay in between. The CDR3 contains 14 residues. The CDR3 coding sequence is TGTGCCAGCAAGGGAGGAGGATACAATCAGCCCCAGCATTTT. Amino acid sequence: CASKGGGYNQPQHF.

This clonotype was seen only a few times. The chain recombines TRBV28 with TRBJ2-5; TRBD1 aligns across 7 bases. The germline gives CDR1 MDHEN, CDR2 SYDVKM. The CDR3 is 14 amino acids. V was clipped by 6 bases and J by 1 base; unmatched bases: 5. In DNA form, the CDR3 reads TGTGCCAGCAGACACGGGACAGCCCAAGAGACCCAGTACTTC. It encodes CASRHGTAQETQYF.